This entry describes one T cell receptor beta chain. This clonotype has more than one count but fewer than ten. The target of this receptor is not known. No much larger clonotype is one base removed from it; base qualities were not supplied. Every donor in the study was a healthy Caucasian. Miltenyi CD45RO+ enrichment and human naive T-cell isolation kits were used to isolate memory (CD45RO+) and naive T cells from PBMC. This record belongs to a study of identical twins (dated by TCRdb to about 2016). Study-level background: TCR alpha and beta repertoires from monozygotic twins, unrelated adults of various ages and cord blood were deep-sequenced to test whether fetal clonotypes persist. To rule out contamination, the twin experiments were replicated at different times with different library preparation protocols. The paper as a whole reports these results and caveats: In beta out-of-frame sequences, excess twin sharing was weaker, because having fewer shared sequences lowered the signal-to-noise ratio. Fewer insertions were carried by abundant cord blood beta clonotypes, a similar but weaker trend appeared in young adult naive repertoires, and no such trend appeared in memory repertoires. Zero-insertion analyses could be partly confounded by invariant T cells such as MAIT and iNKT, though diverse VJ usage argued against such confounding for most clonotypes. In monozygotic twins, recombination models systematically underestimated out-of-frame TCR alpha sharing, but the models matched the sharing seen between unrelated individuals. Conclusions relied on cross-sectional statistical analysis, since the same donors could not be followed over many years. Compared with coincidental sharing between unrelated individuals, out-of-frame TCR alpha sequences shared between twins showed an excess of sequences with low generation probability.

The library was made by 5' RACE. Sequencing was carried out with an Illumina HiSeq 2000. Template switching introduced a universal primer binding site; the final cDNA contained a unique molecular identifier, enabling accurate counting of TCR cDNA molecules. First-strand cDNA for TCR alpha and beta chains was synthesized from specific primers in the conserved constant-segment region. To control for contamination, each cDNA library was double barcoded with a SMART-Mk sample barcode plus Illumina barcodes. TruSeq adapter sequences and Illumina sample barcodes were added in two successive PCR steps. The TCR alpha and beta cDNA libraries were sequenced on the Illumina HiSeq platform using custom primers. As for the original processing: Raw reads were processed with MiGEC to extract unique molecular identifiers, and MiXCR was used to determine CDR3 positions. Recombination models were inferred per individual with the repgenHMM and IGoR tools using an EM algorithm. The analysis of shared clonotypes was done with the tcR package in R, with sharing normalized by the product of cloneset sizes. Out-of-frame nonproductive sequences were analyzed to study raw recombination free of thymic and clonal selection effects. TCRdb trimmed the raw reads at Q25, called clones with MiXCR and kept productive beta chains. Every entry covers one CDR3 protein and lists the most common genes and DNA from its rows. It is TCRdb's table, rather than the study itself, that gives the V and J calls and clone size. For this sample the table gives about 250,000 distinct CDR3 sequences, of which about 14% were detected only once. The top ten hold 7% to 9% of the sample.

Spanning cysteine to phenylalanine, the CDR3 consists of 14 amino acids. Only the CDR3 portion is preserved as DNA: 42 bases, with reading frame beginning at the first base. Via the germline V gene, CDR1 is ENHRY and CDR2 SYGVKD. V and J lose 3 bases and 7 bases, and a span of 13 bases separates them. The receptor chain draws on TRBV10-3 and TRBJ2-1, with a tentative D call of TRBD1 or TRBD2, each matching 5 bases. Sequencing was done on a sample of memory (CD45RO+) T cells sorted from blood. The cell subset or site label of this sample denotes: CD45RO+ enriched T cells. The source of this sequence is a woman between 18 and 29 years old in good health. The bases read TGTGCCATCAGTGAAGGGACCACGGGGAATGAGCAGTTCTTC. Translated, it gives CAISEGTTGNEQFF.